A single sample is the source of the 30 T cell receptor beta chains below, sequenced in a study of blood T cell repertoires in COVID-19 (dated by TCRdb to the early 2020s). Library method: the immunoSEQ multiplex PCR assay. Here the immuneACCESS table is served through TCRdb, limited to in-frame sequences with V and J called. Missing clones are a known gap in these copies; in checked studies unresolved V genes cover under half, and the rest lacks a known reason. The sample table holds 150,000 to 200,000 clones, of which roughly 86% were seen once. The ten largest account for under 3.5% of the sample. The sample consisted of peripheral blood. These receptor sequences come from a man in his sixties or seventies with acute or convalescent COVID-19.

The gene calls are TRBV5-1 and TRBJ1-4, with 7 bases fitting TRBD1. The CDR3 is made up of 14 amino acids. V dropped 4 bases and J dropped 4; count of bases not matched to a gene: 4. The germline CDR1 and CDR2 sequences are SGHRS and YFSETQ. CDR3 DNA sequence: TGCGCCAGCAGCCTGACAGGGTTTAATGAAAAACTGTTTTTT. It encodes CASSLTGFNEKLFF.

The chain uses TRBV2 and TRBJ1-5; TRBD1 matches at 7 bases. CDR3 length equals 14 residues. In germline, CDR1 is SNHLY, CDR2 FYNNEI. The ends lost 4 bases at V and 7 bases at J; junction bases unmatched: 7. DNA of the CDR3: TGTGCCAGCAGTGGCGCAGGGGGAGGCCAGCCCCAGCATTTT. Translated: CASSGAGGGQPQHF.

This rearrangement joins TRBV5-6 to TRBJ1-1, with TRBD1 matching 7 bases. Per germline, CDR1 SGHDT and CDR2 YYEEEE. The CDR3 spans 14 residues. V was clipped by 0 bases and J by 5 bases; unmatched bases: 4. This CDR3 is CASSLAGGRTEAFF. Written as DNA, the CDR3 is TGTGCCAGCAGCTTGGCAGGGGGGAGGACTGAAGCTTTCTTT.

This chain links TRBV5-1 with TRBJ2-1, with a possible D match to TRBD2 (6 bases). V was clipped by 0 bases and J by 6 bases, with 13 bases between them. Germline assignment: CDR1 SGHRS and CDR2 YFSETQ. There are 15 residues in the CDR3. CDR3 bases: TGCGCCAGCAGCTTGGCCTCTGGGGAGGTCAATGAGCAGTTCTTC. This codes for CASSLASGEVNEQFF.

The rearrangement joins TRBV7-8 to TRBJ2-3; 9 nucleotides align to TRBD1. The J segment lost 8 bases and the V segment lost 5 bases, leaving 8 bases of the junction unmatched. The CDR3 has 14 residues. Germline assignment: CDR1 SGHVS and CDR2 FQNEAQ. The CDR3, as DNA: TGTGCCAGCAGCCAAGGGACAGGGCCAGCTACGCAGTATTTT. Its translation: CASSQGTGPATQYF.

The chain uses TRBV7-3 and TRBJ1-3; unclear D gene. The germline V gene encodes CDR1 SGHTA and CDR2 FQGTGA. Trimming removed 5 bases from V and 4 bases from J, with 12 bases in between. This CDR3 is 14 amino acids long. CDR3 sequence: CASSLGGWGNTIYF. In nucleotides, the CDR3 is TGTGCCAGCAGCCTCGGCGGATGGGGAAACACCATATATTTT.

This rearrangement joins TRBV7-2 to TRBJ1-4; unclear D gene. CDR1 and CDR2 from the germline V gene are SGHTA and FQGNSA. Trimming removed 4 bases at V and 7 bases at J, with 10 bases between. The length of the CDR3 is 13 residues. CDR3 in DNA: TGTGCCAGCAGCTCTCTATATGGTGAAAAACTGTTTTTT. This translates into CASSSLYGEKLFF.

This chain uses TRBV5-4 with TRBJ2-1, with TRBD2 matching over 9 bases. CDR1 and CDR2 (germline): SGHNT, YYREEE (reference sequence). V trimming: 5 bases; J trimming: 0 bases; junction bases outside the gene matches: 3. This CDR3 comprises 15 residues. CDR3 bases: TGTGCCAGCAGTTATAGCGGGAGCTCCTACAATGAGCAGTTCTTC. Protein product: CASSYSGSSYNEQFF.

V and J are TRBV11-2 and TRBJ2-7, with TRBD2 identical over 11 bases. Germline assignment: CDR1 SGHAT and CDR2 FQNNGV. After removal of 5 bases from V and 2 bases from J, the junction contained 8 bases not matched to a gene. The CDR3 totals 16 residues. Here the CDR3 reads CASSDWGLAVPYEQYF. The DNA for the CDR3 is TGTGCCAGCAGCGATTGGGGACTAGCGGTCCCCTACGAGCAGTACTTC. The complete variable domain, with remaining parts taken from reference TRBV11-2 and TRBJ2-7, reads EAGVAQSPRYKIIEKRQSVAFWCNPISGHATLYWYQQILGQGPKLLIQFQNNGVVDDSQLPKDRFSAERLKGVDSTLKIQPAKLEDSAVYLCASSDWGLAVPYEQYFGPGTRLTVT.

This chain connects TRBV28 to TRBJ2-7; TRBD2 agrees at 16 bases. With V trimmed by 10 bases and J by 3 bases, 12 bases remained unmatched. This CDR3 is built from 17 residues. CDR1 and CDR2 from the germline V gene are MDHEN and SYDVKM. The CDR3 sequence: CATRGLAGGTVGYEQYF. The CDR3 nucleotides are TGTGCCACTCGGGGACTAGCGGGAGGGACGGTCGGCTACGAGCAGTACTTC.

The V and J genes are TRBV11-2 and TRBJ2-1; TRBD2 agrees at 8 bases. This CDR3 is 15 amino acids long. The V and J ends lost 3 bases and 9 bases, in that order; junction bases with no gene match: 10. Looked up from germline, CDR1 is SGHAT and CDR2 is FQNNGV. The CDR3 spells CASSFGREGRGEQFF. The CDR3 DNA reads as TGTGCCAGCAGCTTCGGTCGGGAGGGCCGCGGTGAGCAGTTCTTC. Drawing the rest from reference TRBV11-2 and TRBJ2-1, the complete variable domain is EAGVAQSPRYKIIEKRQSVAFWCNPISGHATLYWYQQILGQGPKLLIQFQNNGVVDDSQLPKDRFSAERLKGVDSTLKIQPAKLEDSAVYLCASSFGREGRGEQFFGPGTRLTVL.

The V gene is TRBV21-1, the J gene TRBJ2-7; the tabulated D call, TRBD1, remains unverified against the DNA. TRBV21-1 has pseudogene status. The CDR3 contains 14 residues. CDR3 coding DNA: TGTGCCAGCAGCAAATCCCACAACTCCTACGAGCAGTACTTC. Translation: CASSKSHNSYEQYF.

The chain uses TRBV28 and TRBJ1-1; D unresolved. Per germline, CDR1 MDHEN and CDR2 SYDVKM. The CDR3 contains 14 residues. Trimming took 3 bases from V and 2 from J, leaving 10 bases between them. The CDR3 spells CASSLRVSNTEAFF. CDR3 DNA sequence: TGTGCCAGCAGTTTGCGAGTCTCAAACACTGAAGCTTTCTTT.

The rearrangement links TRBV4-2 to TRBJ2-7; D may be TRBD1 (5 bases). The CDR3 is made up of 17 amino acids. From germline, CDR1 is LGHNA and CDR2 YNFKEQ. Between the trimmed V and J ends, which lost 1 base and 3 bases, there was a span of 19 bases. CDR3: CASSQGESLDSYYEQYF. In nucleotides, the CDR3 is TGTGCCAGCAGCCAAGGGGAATCACTCGACAGCTACTACGAGCAGTACTTC.

This clone was recorded once. This chain joins TRBV6-5 and TRBJ2-7; D unclear. This CDR3 has 11 residues. CDR1 is MNHEY, CDR2 SVGAGI, per germline. This chain's CDR3 is CASQEILGQYF. The CDR3 region has the DNA TGTGCGTCCCAGGAAATCTTGGGGCAGTACTTC.

The rearrangement uses TRBV7-6 and TRBJ1-6; D gene ambiguous. The CDR3 consists of 14 residues. V lost 2 bases, J lost 8 bases, and 10 bases lay in between. Germline lookup yields CDR1 SGHVS and CDR2 FNYEAQ. CDR3 sequence reads: CASSLSGTDSPLHF. The CDR3 DNA is TGTGCCAGCAGCTTATCCGGTACGGATTCACCCCTCCACTTT.

The chain links TRBV5-1 to TRBJ1-1, with D unresolved. Germline lookup yields CDR1 SGHRS and CDR2 YFSETQ. The V end lost 3 bases, the J end lost 0 bases, and 9 bases lay between the germline ends. CDR3 size: 14 residues. The CDR3 region is CASSSWSVNTEAFF. The CDR3 DNA sequence: TGCGCCAGCAGCTCCTGGAGCGTGAACACTGAAGCTTTCTTT.

The V and J genes are TRBV28 and TRBJ1-5; TRBD1 aligns across 8 bases. The ends lost 6 bases at V and 4 bases at J; junction bases unmatched: 11. Germline lookup yields CDR1 MDHEN and CDR2 SYDVKM. The CDR3 has 16 amino acids. The CDR3 is CASSQTGEGLNQPQHF. CDR3 coding DNA: TGTGCCAGCAGCCAGACAGGGGAAGGACTAAATCAGCCCCAGCATTTT.

This chain joins TRBV6-5 and TRBJ2-1; perhaps TRBD2 as D (6 bases). This CDR3 has 12 amino acids. Germline CDR1 and CDR2: MNHEY and SVGAGI. The germline V and J ends were trimmed by 8 bases and 3 bases, with 8 bases remaining between them. The DNA for the CDR3 is TGTGCCAGCCGGGAGTACTACAATGAGCAGTTCTTC. Translated, it gives CASREYYNEQFF.

V and J are TRBV5-6 and TRBJ1-5; D is perhaps TRBD1 (6 bases). Per germline, CDR1 SGHDT and CDR2 YYEEEE. Trimming shortened V by 1 base and J by 0 bases, and 11 bases separated the two germline ends. The CDR3 is 16 amino acids. The CDR3 spells CASSLRGWYSNQPQHF. DNA for the CDR3: TGTGCCAGCAGCTTGAGGGGGTGGTATAGCAATCAGCCCCAGCATTTT.

The chain has TRBV28 and TRBJ1-2, with 8 bases aligning to TRBD1. After removal of 6 bases from V and 4 bases from J, the junction contained 7 bases not matched to a gene. There are 14 residues in the CDR3. Germline loops: CDR1 MDHEN, CDR2 SYDVKM. CDR3 coding DNA: TGTGCCAGCAGAGACCAGACAGGGGCCTATGGCTACACCTTC. It yields the protein CASRDQTGAYGYTF.

The chain uses TRBV5-8 and TRBJ1-3, with TRBD1 matching 7 bases. After removal of 1 base from V and 0 bases from J, the junction contained 4 bases not matched to a gene. This CDR3 contains 16 residues. Germline loops: CDR1 SGHTS, CDR2 YDEGEE. This CDR3 is CASSLRTGPSGNTIYF. The CDR3 DNA reads as TGTGCCAGCAGCTTGAGGACAGGTCCCTCTGGAAACACCATATATTTT.

This chain uses TRBV5-4 with TRBJ1-1; 8 bases align to TRBD1. CDR1 and CDR2 (germline): SGHNT, YYREEE (reference sequence). CDR3 length: 15 residues. The junction had 9 bases not matched to a gene; V was cut back by 3 bases and J by 5 bases. The CDR3 protein is CASSSGTGRGTEAFF. The CDR3 DNA is TGTGCCAGCAGCTCTGGGACAGGCAGGGGAACTGAAGCTTTCTTT.

The chain couples TRBV6-2 or TRBV6-3 to TRBJ2-3, with D possibly being TRBD2 (6 bases). The CDR3 is 11 amino acids. Trimming removed 6 bases at V and 10 bases at J, with 11 bases between. The germline CDR1 and CDR2 sequences are MNHEY and SVGEGT. The CDR3 region has the DNA TGTGCCAGCAGCGGGCGGGGTGCGCAGTATTTT. Amino acids: CASSGRGAQYF.

This rearrangement joins TRBV5-4 to TRBJ2-1, with a tentative D call TRBD1 (6 bases). Trimming shortened V by 3 bases and J by 9 bases, and 16 bases separated the two germline ends. Germline loops: CDR1 SGHNT, CDR2 YYREEE (reference sequence). The length of the CDR3 is 14 residues. CDR3 nucleotide sequence: TGTGCCAGCAGCTCTAAACTCCAGGGGAGTGAGCAGTTCTTC. Translating it yields CASSSKLQGSEQFF.

The V and J genes are TRBV19 and TRBJ2-1; weak D call: TRBD2 (5 bases). V dropped 5 bases and J dropped 6 bases, with 11 bases sitting between them. The CDR3 runs to 13 residues. Germline CDR1 LNHDA, CDR2 SQIVND (reference sequence). Written as DNA, the CDR3 is TGTGCCAGTAGTTCAGAAAGCGGCAATGAGCAGTTCTTC. It specifies CASSSESGNEQFF.

V and J are TRBV10-3 and TRBJ2-1; tentatively, D is TRBD2 (5 bases). Germline V CDR1 and CDR2: ENHRY, SYGVKD. V was trimmed by 7 bases and J by 8 bases, leaving 15 bases between them. This CDR3 spans 13 amino acids. The CDR3 protein is CAITYGKSDEQFF. The CDR3 nucleotides read TGTGCCATCACATACGGGAAGTCGGATGAGCAGTTCTTC.

V is TRBV6-6 and J is TRBJ1-1; 7 nucleotides line up with TRBD1. Germline V gene lookup returns CDR1 MNHNY and CDR2 SVGAGI (reference sequence). The CDR3 contains 16 residues. The ends lost 2 bases at V and 3 bases at J; junction bases unmatched: 9. The CDR3 spells CASSYAQGERYTEAFF. In DNA, the CDR3 is TGTGCCAGCAGTTACGCTCAGGGGGAGAGGTACACTGAAGCTTTCTTT.

The chain recombines TRBV5-4 with TRBJ1-4; TRBD1 matches at 8 bases. From germline, CDR1 is SGHNT and CDR2 YYREEE (reference sequence). The CDR3 spans 12 residues. V lost 3 bases and J lost 11; bases outside the gene matches: 3. Here the CDR3 reads CASSWDRSKLFF. The CDR3, as DNA: TGTGCCAGCAGCTGGGACAGGTCTAAACTGTTTTTT. Looking up the rest from reference TRBV5-4 and TRBJ1-4 gives the full variable domain: ETGVTQSPTHLIKTRGQQVTLRCSSQSGHNTVSWYQQALGQGPQFIFQYYREEENGRGNFPPRFSGLQFPNYSSELNVNALELDDSALYLCASSWDRSKLFFGSGTQLSVL.

CDR3 in amino acids: CASSQGPATNEKLFF. CDR3 sequence (DNA): TGCGCCAGCAGCCAAGGTCCCGCAACTAATGAAAAACTGTTTTTT. The chain carries TRBV4-3 and TRBJ1-4; D gene ambiguous. Trimming stripped 1 base from V and 0 bases from J, with 6 bases between. From germline, CDR1 is LGHNA and CDR2 YSLEER. This CDR3 region has 15 residues.